The clone carrying this T cell receptor beta chain was seen a handful of times. TCRdb used MiXCR to reprocess the 5' RACE reads, holding one entry per CDR3 protein. Of more than 150,000 distinct CDR3 sequences listed, around a fifth were seen once; the top ten hold 23%. The data were obtained in a study of T-cell memory formation after mild COVID-19. The CDR3 contains 14 residues. Germline-derived CDR1 and CDR2 are KGHDR and SFDVKD. V lost 7 bases to trimming and J lost 0 bases, with 8 bases between them. The clonotype originates from an adult woman who had mild COVID-19 (a few samples of this study predate the infection). Cell type and time point are not known. The chain recombines TRBV24-1 with TRBJ2-2, with a weak D call TRBD1 (6 bases). Sequenced material: PBMCs or a T cell subset sorted from them (not recorded which). DNA for the CDR3: TGTGCCACCAGCACAGGGACGAACACCGGGGAGCTGTTTTTT. Translated: CATSTGTNTGELFF.